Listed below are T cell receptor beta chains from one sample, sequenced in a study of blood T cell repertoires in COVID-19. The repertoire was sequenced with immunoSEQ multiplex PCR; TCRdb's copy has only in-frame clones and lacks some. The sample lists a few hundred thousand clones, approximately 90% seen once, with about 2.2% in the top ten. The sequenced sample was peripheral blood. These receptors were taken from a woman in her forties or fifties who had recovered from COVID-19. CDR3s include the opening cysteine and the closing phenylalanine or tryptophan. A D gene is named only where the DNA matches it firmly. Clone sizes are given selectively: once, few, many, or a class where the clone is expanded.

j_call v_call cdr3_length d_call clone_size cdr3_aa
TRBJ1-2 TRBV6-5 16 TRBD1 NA CASSFSRGQGAGGYTF
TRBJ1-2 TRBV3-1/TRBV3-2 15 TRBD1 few CASSQEKEGALGYTF
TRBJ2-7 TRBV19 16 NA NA CASSVPRVNRAYEQYF
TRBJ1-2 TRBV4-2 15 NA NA CASSQIRIGDYGYTF
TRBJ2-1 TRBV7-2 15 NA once CASSLAQGSYNEQFF
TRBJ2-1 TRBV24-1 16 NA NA CATSDPSPRFGNEQFF
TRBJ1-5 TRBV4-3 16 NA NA CASSQKTGQGHQPQHF
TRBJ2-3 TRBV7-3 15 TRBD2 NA CASSPRLAGPDTQYF
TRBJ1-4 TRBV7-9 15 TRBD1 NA CASSATGGGGEKLFF
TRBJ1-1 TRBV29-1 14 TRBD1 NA CSATHGTGNTEAFF
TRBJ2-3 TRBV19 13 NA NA CASNRGGPDTQYF
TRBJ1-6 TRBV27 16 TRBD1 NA CASSFAGQGGHSPLHF
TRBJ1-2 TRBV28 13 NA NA CASSFSGNYGYTF
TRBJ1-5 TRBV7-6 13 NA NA CASSPSGNQPQHF
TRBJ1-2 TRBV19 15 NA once CATRASWRRGYGYTF
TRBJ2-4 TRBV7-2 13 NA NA CASSLGVASIQYF
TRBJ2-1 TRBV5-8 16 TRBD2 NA CASSLISRRGRAEQFF
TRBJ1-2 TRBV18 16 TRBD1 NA CASSPPSRQGRDGYTF
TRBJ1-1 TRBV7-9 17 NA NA CASSLSSLGRMNTEAFF
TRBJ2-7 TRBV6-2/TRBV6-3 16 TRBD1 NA CASSFGQGWGSYEQYF
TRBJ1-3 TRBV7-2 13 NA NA CASSTLSGNTIYF
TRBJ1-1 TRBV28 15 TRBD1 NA CASSPQGAHLAEAFF
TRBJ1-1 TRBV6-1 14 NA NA CASSEPGRGTEAFF
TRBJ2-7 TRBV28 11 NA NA CASSSYYEQYF
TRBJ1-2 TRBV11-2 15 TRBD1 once CASSAWTGDRYGYTF
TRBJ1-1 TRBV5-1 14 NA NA CASSLAGANTEAFF
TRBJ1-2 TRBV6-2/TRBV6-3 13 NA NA CASSSWSNYGYTF
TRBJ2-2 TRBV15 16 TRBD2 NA CATSRGLAANTGELFF
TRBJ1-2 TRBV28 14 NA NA CASSLDTSGYGYTF
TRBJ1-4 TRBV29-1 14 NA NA CSARRDSTNEKLFF
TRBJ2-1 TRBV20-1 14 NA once CSASARGWVDEQFF
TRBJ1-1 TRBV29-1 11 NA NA CSVVFNTEAFF
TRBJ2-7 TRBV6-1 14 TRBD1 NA CASSEAIQGYEQYF
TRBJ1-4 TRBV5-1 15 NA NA CASSLWASTNEKLFF
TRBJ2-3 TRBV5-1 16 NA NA CASSLATGLSTDTQYF